One sample yielded the 11 T cell receptor beta chains listed below, sequenced in a study of T cell repertoires in cytomegalovirus infection. Their target antigens are unknown. Using its own MiXCR run on the reads, TCRdb lists one record per CDR3 protein. The sample carries about 310,000 distinct CDR3 sequences, 20% to 30% recorded once. The specimen comprised cultured PBMCs, sampled from culture after CMV antigen stimulation. All receptors come from a human donor in good health (CMV status not recorded). Some clones in this sample may be carry-over from other donors' samples.

The chain employs TRBV20-1 and TRBJ2-1, with 10 bases that match TRBD1. Germline assignment: CDR1 DFQATT and CDR2 SNEGSKA (reference sequence). The CDR3 length is 16 residues. The V and J ends lost 0 bases and 5 bases, in that order; junction bases with no gene match: 7. The chain's CDR3 is CSARETLGQGNNEQFF. CDR3 DNA sequence: TGCAGTGCTAGAGAGACCCTGGGACAGGGGAACAATGAGCAGTTCTTC.

This clonotype was found a few times. CDR3 nucleotides: TGCGCCAGCAGGACGGACTACCACAATGAGCAGTTCTTC. Translated: CASRTDYHNEQFF. The V gene is TRBV5-1, the J gene TRBJ2-1, with a tentative D call TRBD2 (6 bases). The CDR3 spans 13 residues. V shed 5 bases and J shed 5 bases, with 11 bases lying between them. In germline, CDR1 is SGHRS, CDR2 YFSETQ. Based on the CDR3 plus reference TRBV5-1 and TRBJ2-1, the full variable domain is KAGVTQTPRYLIKTRGQQVTLSCSPISGHRSVSWYQQTPGQGLQFLFEYFSETQRNKGNFPGRFSGRQFSNSRSEMNVSTLELGDSALYLCASRTDYHNEQFFGPGTRLTVL.

This clonotype was counted a few times. CDR3 bases: TGCGCCAGCAGCCAAGATGGGCGCGGAGATACGCAGTATTTT. Encoded protein: CASSQDGRGDTQYF. The rearrangement uses TRBV4-1 and TRBJ2-3; D ambiguous. Germline values: CDR1 MGHRA, CDR2 YSYEKL. The V end was cut by 0 bases, the J end by 5 bases, with 9 bases between. CDR3 length equals 14 residues.

The J gene is TRBJ2-4, the V gene TRBV20-1; TRBD2 might be the D (5 bases). Germline V gene data show CDR1 as DFQATT and CDR2 as SNEGSKA (reference sequence). V lost 5 bases, J lost 6 bases, and 23 bases lay in between. The CDR3 runs 16 residues. The CDR3 protein is CSAGTPRAGIGNIQYF. The CDR3 DNA reads TGCAGTGCTGGAACCCCCCGGGCGGGTATAGGAAACATTCAGTACTTC.

This clonotype was seen ten or more times. The rearrangement links TRBV7-2 to TRBJ2-4; 7 bases agree with TRBD1. The CDR3 length is 15 residues. Germline V lookup: CDR1 SGHTA, CDR2 FQGNSA. The V and J ends lost 5 bases and 0 bases, in that order; junction bases with no gene match: 4. CDR3 DNA: TGTGCCAGCAGCGAACAGGGGATAGCCAAAAACATTCAGTACTTC. This gives the protein CASSEQGIAKNIQYF.

The rearrangement links TRBV20-1 to TRBJ1-1; 7 bases match TRBD1. V was clipped by 8 bases and J by 3 bases; unmatched bases: 9. Germline values: CDR1 DFQATT, CDR2 SNEGSKA (reference sequence). The CDR3 totals 13 residues. The CDR3 loop is CSPSRGAYTEAFF. The CDR3 DNA reads as TGCAGTCCCTCCAGGGGGGCGTACACTGAAGCTTTCTTT.

This clonotype came up a few times. The gene calls are TRBV28 and TRBJ1-2; perhaps TRBD1 as D (5 bases). The CDR3 is made up of 15 amino acids. The V gene's germline CDR1 is MDHEN and CDR2 SYDVKM. V gave up 6 bases and J gave up 9 bases, with 23 bases separating them. The CDR3 here is CASSPTPGRLNRYTF. As DNA, the CDR3 is TGTGCCAGCAGCCCGACACCGGGACGCCTAAATCGCTACACCTTC.

This chain connects TRBV19 to TRBJ1-1, with D possibly matching TRBD1 (5 bases). The germline V gene has CDR1 LNHDA and CDR2 SQIVND (reference sequence). This CDR3 region has 13 residues. V lost 5 bases and J 4 bases, leaving 11 bases between the germline ends. The CDR3 DNA is TGTGCCAGTAGTTTGGTAGGGACCACTGAAGCTTTCTTT. It translates to CASSLVGTTEAFF.

The chain has TRBV18 and TRBJ2-1; weak D call: TRBD2 (6 bases). The CDR3 spans 16 residues. Germline assignment: CDR1 KGHSH and CDR2 LQKENI. V was shortened by 0 bases and J by 6 bases, with 15 bases between the two germline ends. The chain's CDR3 is CASSPPEGRPSNEQFF. CDR3 bases: TGTGCCAGCTCACCACCGGAGGGAAGGCCGAGCAATGAGCAGTTCTTC.

This clonotype was counted only a few times. The chain couples TRBV12-3 or TRBV12-4 to TRBJ2-1; 11 nucleotides match TRBD2. The CDR3 length is 15 residues. J gave up 6 bases and V 7 bases, and 8 bases lay outside the gene matches. CDR3 loop: CASTLGTSGSNEQFF. CDR3 in DNA: TGTGCCAGCACCTTGGGCACTAGCGGGAGCAATGAGCAGTTCTTC.

The rearrangement uses TRBV24-1 and TRBJ1-1; D may be TRBD1 (5 bases). Germline CDR1 KGHDR, CDR2 SFDVKD. V was shortened by 8 bases and J by 4 bases, with 13 bases between the two germline ends. The CDR3 contains 13 residues. In nucleotides, the CDR3 is TGTGCCACCATGGGTGAAGGGGTCACTGAAGCTTTCTTT. Its translation: CATMGEGVTEAFF.